A single sample gave rise to the 9 T cell receptor beta chains below, sequenced in a study of human T cells and chemical hapten exposure. The time point is: patch test 1, 2 weeks after DPC sensitization. This sample's treatment: therapeutic diphenylcyclopropenone sensitization with weekly scalp DPC. Using its own MiXCR run on the RACE reads, TCRdb lists one record per CDR3 protein. The sample shows 180,000 or so distinct CDR3 sequences, approximately 14% of them seen only once. The sample here was whole blood, taken in connection with sensitization to the hapten diphenylcyclopropenone (DPC). All receptors come from a woman aged 25 to 39 with alopecia areata. Some clones in this sample may be carry-over from other donors' samples.

V is TRBV6-5 and J is TRBJ2-7; TRBD2 might be the D (5 bases). The CDR3 covers 12 residues. CDR1 is MNHEY, CDR2 SVGAGI, per germline. Trimming took off 6 bases at V and 6 bases at J, with 12 bases between the two ends. The CDR3 bases are TGTGCCAGCAGCCAGGAGGTAGGCGAGCAGTACTTC. Protein sequence: CASSQEVGEQYF.

This clonotype was detected a few times. V usage is TRBV7-2 and J usage is TRBJ2-7; TRBD2 matches at 9 bases. CDR3 size: 16 residues. Per the germline V gene, CDR1 is SGHTA and CDR2 is FQGNSA. The junction had 3 bases not matched to a gene; V was cut back by 0 bases and J by 0 bases. Here the CDR3 DNA reads TGTGCCAGCAGCTTAGCGCGGGGGGGCGCCTCCTACGAGCAGTACTTC. Translation gives CASSLARGGASYEQYF.

This clonotype occurred a few times. The chain is built from TRBV5-4 and TRBJ2-1, with 9 bases fitting TRBD2. The CDR3 has 15 residues. Germline V gene lookup returns CDR1 SGHNT and CDR2 YYREEE (reference sequence). V lost 0 bases to trimming and J lost 10 bases; unmatched junction nucleotides: 8. Written as DNA, the CDR3 is TGTGCCAGCAGCTTGGAGTCTAGCGGGGCCACGGAGCAGTTCTTC. This sequence encodes CASSLESSGATEQFF.

The V and J genes are TRBV29-1 and TRBJ2-5; a possible D gene is TRBD1 (5 bases). Germline V gene data show CDR1 as SQVTM and CDR2 as ANQGSEA. V was trimmed by 3 bases and J by 0 bases, leaving 11 bases between them. This CDR3 comprises 14 residues. The CDR3 reads CSVEILGHQETQYF. For the CDR3, the DNA is TGCAGCGTTGAGATTTTGGGGCACCAAGAGACCCAGTACTTC.

Worth noting for this clonotype: This may be a read error, as it is one base from a much larger clone. The gene calls are TRBV19 and TRBJ2-1, with TRBD2 as a possible D gene (6 bases). The CDR3 sequence is 14 residues long. V was shortened by 9 bases and J by 12 bases, with 24 bases between the two germline ends. The germline V gene has CDR1 LNHDA and CDR2 SQIVND (reference sequence). Written as DNA, the CDR3 is TGTGCCAGCCGCTCGGACTCCTTGGGGGGTGGGCAGTTCTTC. Its translation: CASRSDSLGGGQFF.

This clonotype appeared many times. The rearrangement uses TRBV7-6 and TRBJ2-2, with a tentative D call TRBD1 (6 bases). The germline CDR1 and CDR2 sequences are SGHVS and FNYEAQ. The CDR3 totals 15 residues. The V gene lost 1 base and the J gene lost 4 bases, with 10 bases spanning the gap. The CDR3 region is CASSLGTAFTGELFF. The CDR3 nucleotides read TGTGCCAGCAGCTTAGGGACAGCTTTCACCGGGGAGCTGTTTTTT.

This clonotype was seen only a few times. The rearrangement joins TRBV18 to TRBJ1-6; 7 positions agree with TRBD1. Germline V lookup: CDR1 KGHSH, CDR2 LQKENI. This CDR3 spans 16 amino acids. Trimming took 3 bases from V and 9 from J; bases not matched to a gene: 11. Written as DNA, the CDR3 is TGTGCCAGCTCACCCCTGATGAGGGACAGCGCTTCACCCCTCCACTTT. It is translated as CASSPLMRDSASPLHF.

The chain has TRBV29-1 and TRBJ2-5; 14 nucleotides agree with TRBD2. This CDR3 has 17 residues. V was clipped by 7 bases and J by 5 bases; unmatched bases: 15. CDR1 and CDR2 from the germline V gene are SQVTM and ANQGSEA. CDR3 coding DNA: TGCAGCGGGACGGGACTAGCGGGGGCCTCTTCTATGGAGACCCAGTACTTC. Protein product: CSGTGLAGASSMETQYF.

This clonotype appeared many times. The V and J genes are TRBV7-9 and TRBJ2-1, with D possibly being TRBD2 (5 bases). Germline V CDR1 and CDR2: SEHNR, FQNEAQ (reference sequence). Deletions cut 5 bases from V and 2 bases from J, with 16 bases between. This CDR3 has 16 residues. The chain's CDR3 is CASSPETPSPYNEQFF. In nucleotides, the CDR3 is TGTGCCAGCAGCCCCGAAACCCCTAGCCCCTACAATGAGCAGTTCTTC.